This T cell receptor (beta chain) emerged from a study of a mutant IDH1 vaccine in newly diagnosed glioma. V lost 4 bases and J 5 bases, leaving 16 bases between the germline ends. The CDR3 loop spans 15 amino acids. Germline CDR1 is MNHEY and CDR2 is SVGAGI. TCRdb's copy holds only in-frame clones and misses some; the assay was immunoSEQ multiplex PCR. The sample has about 50,000 clones, 80% to 85% seen once. Described time point: week 35, safety follow-up. Doses comprised 300 ug of mutant IDH1 20-mer peptide each, plus topical imiquimod. Points on this clone: The target antigen is unknown.

This receptor was taken from a woman between 18 and 30 years old with glioma. This chain connects TRBV6-5 to TRBJ2-3, with a weak D call TRBD1 (5 bases). The sequences come from PBMCs, collected from a glioma patient whose treatment included an IDH1 peptide vaccine. DNA of the CDR3: TGTGCCAGCAGTTCCTCGTTGGGGCGAGTAGATACGCAGTATTTT. Protein product: CASSSSLGRVDTQYF.